This TCR beta chain is from a study of Ad26.COV2.S vaccination and SARS-CoV-2 variants. Treatment described: 19 received Ad26.COV2.S at low or high dose, single or two shots; roughly 5 received placebo; per-sample allocation not given. Day 63 after the first vaccine or placebo injection was the time point for sampling. This CDR3 is 13 amino acids long. The junction had 7 bases not matched to a gene; V was cut back by 10 bases and J by 3 bases. The germline V gene encodes CDR1 MNHEY and CDR2 SVGAGI. Here immunoSEQ multiplex PCR was the method, and the copy in TCRdb shows in-frame clones only, minus some. This table has a few hundred thousand clones, 75% to 95% appearing once.

The clonotype originates from a person aged 18-60 years who received the Ad26.COV2.S COVID-19 vaccine or a placebo. The sequenced sample was peripheral blood, obtained in a trial of Ad26.COV2.S vaccine versus placebo. V is TRBV6-5 and J is TRBJ2-7; 9 nucleotides match TRBD2. DNA for the CDR3: TGTGCCACCCAAAGGACTAGCGACTACGAGCAGTACTTC. Translating gives CATQRTSDYEQYF.